This entry features one TCR beta chain sequence. This sample stems from a study of preoperative IRX-2 immunotherapy in early breast cancer. TCRdb's table, derived via immunoSEQ multiplex PCR, lists solely in-frame clones and lacks some. The sample includes about 98,000 clones, roughly 88% of them seen just once. Treatment: preoperative locoregional IRX-2 cytokine immunotherapy. This phase Ib study tested locoregional IRX-2 cytokine immunotherapy given before surgery. Germline values: CDR1 SQVTM, CDR2 ANQGSEA. Trimming removed 3 bases at V and 1 base at J, with 15 bases between. The CDR3 runs 15 residues.

This clonotype was sampled from a human donor with breast cancer. Sequenced here: tumor tissue, sampled after IRX-2 immunotherapy. V is TRBV29-1 and J is TRBJ1-2; D perhaps matches TRBD1 (6 bases). In nucleotides, the CDR3 is TGCAGCGTTGATCAGGCAGGGGTGGATAACTATGGCTACACCTTC. Translation: CSVDQAGVDNYGYTF.